The 15 T cell receptor beta chains listed next were all sequenced from one sample in a study of cytomegalovirus exposure and HLA in healthy donors (dated by TCRdb to about 2017). The library was obtained by the immunoSEQ multiplex PCR assay. A mixture of 60 forward primers for TCR Vbeta segments and 13 reverse primers for TCR Jbeta segments was used in the multiplex PCR. TCRdb took this table from immuneACCESS and kept in-frame rearrangements with V and J called. Such tables lack part of the clones; where checked against another copy, unresolved V genes explain under half of the gap, and the rest is unexplained. The sample contains hundreds of thousands of clones, approximately 90% of them found a single time. Jointly, the top ten make up approximately 1% of the sample. Sequencing was done on a sample of PBMCs. All receptors derive from a woman aged 18-29 years in good health and CMV-seronegative.

The chain carries TRBV9 and TRBJ2-5; 9 bases fit TRBD2. J lost 5 bases, V lost 0 bases, and 11 bases had no gene match. The CDR3 is made up of 17 amino acids. Germline CDR1 is SGDLS and CDR2 is YYNGEE. The CDR3 DNA is TGTGCCAGCAGCGTAGGGGGCGGGGGGGCATTATCGGAGACCCAGTACTTC. Its protein product is CASSVGGGGALSETQYF.

A few counts support this clone. The chain is built from TRBV5-1 and TRBJ2-7, with 9 bases matching TRBD1. Germline V lookup: CDR1 SGHRS, CDR2 YFSETQ. V shed 4 bases, J shed 4 bases, and the junction held 6 bases outside the gene matches. This CDR3 is built from 14 residues. CDR3 sequence: CASSRPGQGYEQYF. The CDR3 DNA reads TGCGCCAGCAGCCGTCCCGGACAGGGGTACGAGCAGTACTTC.

V usage is TRBV11-2 and J usage is TRBJ1-2; TRBD1 matches 9 bases. This CDR3 has 19 amino acids. The V gene's germline CDR1 is SGHAT and CDR2 FQNNGV. V gave up 4 bases and J gave up 5 bases; unmatched junction bases: 20. The chain's CDR3 is CASSSLNTRDRVWGYGYTF. In nucleotides, the CDR3 is TGTGCCAGCAGCTCATTAAACACCCGGGACAGGGTGTGGGGATATGGCTACACCTTC.

The CDR3 loop reads CASSLVGGATNYGYTF. CDR3 DNA sequence: TGTGCCAGCAGCTTAGTCGGAGGGGCAACTAACTATGGCTACACCTTC. The chain carries TRBV7-2 and TRBJ1-2, with D tentatively TRBD1 (5 bases). V lost 1 base and J lost 0, with 12 bases in between. The germline gives CDR1 SGHTA, CDR2 FQGNSA. CDR3 length: 16 residues.

V and J are TRBV7-2 and TRBJ2-3; 11 nucleotides match TRBD2. The CDR3 covers 19 residues. Germline V gene sequence: CDR1 SGHTA, CDR2 FQGNSA. With 6 bases clipped from V and 3 bases from J, the junction kept 17 bases outside the gene matches. For the CDR3, the DNA is TGTGCCAGCAGGGGCGGGACAGCTAGCGGGGGGCGGCGTACAGATACGCAGTATTTT. It codes for CASRGGTASGGRRTDTQYF.

This clone has only a few counts. The gene calls are TRBV9 and TRBJ2-1; no clear D gene. From germline, CDR1 is SGDLS and CDR2 YYNGEE. The CDR3 runs to 15 residues. Trimming shortened V by 6 bases and J by 1 base, and 14 bases separated the two germline ends. Written as DNA, the CDR3 is TGTGCCAGCACCCCGAGGAGTGGATCCTACAATGAGCAGTTCTTC. This encodes CASTPRSGSYNEQFF.

The chain is built from TRBV5-4 and TRBJ2-5, with a possible D match to TRBD2 (6 bases). This CDR3 comprises 13 residues. The V and J ends lost 6 bases and 5 bases respectively, with 14 bases between them. Germline loops: CDR1 SGHNT, CDR2 YYREEE (reference sequence). The CDR3 sequence is CASNPGVAETQYF. The CDR3 bases are TGTGCCAGCAATCCGGGGGTAGCGGAGACCCAGTACTTC. Full variable domain (remainder filled in from reference TRBV5-4 and TRBJ2-5): ETGVTQSPTHLIKTRGQQVTLRCSSQSGHNTVSWYQQALGQGPQFIFQYYREEENGRGNFPPRFSGLQFPNYSSELNVNALELDDSALYLCASNPGVAETQYFGPGTRLLVL.

The chain couples TRBV5-4 to TRBJ1-2; TRBD1 matches at 7 bases. CDR3 length equals 14 residues. V shed 2 bases and J 5 bases; nucleotides not matched to a gene: 6. CDR1 and CDR2 (germline): SGHNT, YYREEE (reference sequence). DNA for the CDR3: TGTGCCAGCAGCTTTAAAGGGGGCGCGTATGGCTACACCTTC. It yields the protein CASSFKGGAYGYTF. Using reference TRBV5-4 and TRBJ1-2 for the parts outside the CDR3, the full variable domain is ETGVTQSPTHLIKTRGQQVTLRCSSQSGHNTVSWYQQALGQGPQFIFQYYREEENGRGNFPPRFSGLQFPNYSSELNVNALELDDSALYLCASSFKGGAYGYTFGSGTRLTVV.

The rearrangement uses TRBV9 and TRBJ1-2; tentative D call: TRBD1 (6 bases). Per the germline V gene, CDR1 is SGDLS and CDR2 is YYNGEE. V lost 4 bases, J lost 3 bases, and 13 bases lay in between. There are 14 residues in the CDR3. Written as DNA, the CDR3 is TGTGCCAGCAGCCCCCGGGCAGGGGACTATGGCTACACCTTC. This sequence encodes CASSPRAGDYGYTF. Full variable domain (remainder filled in from reference TRBV9 and TRBJ1-2): DSGVTQTPKHLITATGQRVTLRCSPRSGDLSVYWYQQSLDQGLQFLIQYYNGEERAKGNILERFSAQQFPDLHSELNLSSLELGDSALYFCASSPRAGDYGYTFGSGTRLTVV.

The chain links TRBV18 to TRBJ2-6; no clear D gene. V shed 3 bases and J shed 7 bases, with 7 bases lying between them. Germline assignment: CDR1 KGHSH and CDR2 LQKENI. This CDR3 has 13 amino acids. For the CDR3, the DNA is TGTGCCAGCTCACCTCGAGGAGCCAACGTCCTGACTTTC. It encodes CASSPRGANVLTF.

The gene calls are TRBV5-1 and TRBJ2-1; TRBD2 matches 7 bases. Germline lookup yields CDR1 SGHRS and CDR2 YFSETQ. V lost 4 bases, J lost 0 bases, and 4 bases stayed unmatched. The CDR3 loop spans 15 amino acids. The CDR3 loop reads CASSSTSASYNEQFF. CDR3 nucleotides: TGCGCCAGCAGCAGCACTAGCGCCTCCTACAATGAGCAGTTCTTC.

The gene calls are TRBV5-5 and TRBJ2-7, with 7 bases identical to TRBD1. Per the germline V gene, CDR1 is SGHKS and CDR2 is YYEKEE (reference sequence). The junction had 10 bases not matched to a gene; V was cut back by 6 bases and J by 7 bases. CDR3 size: 13 residues. CDR3 DNA sequence: TGTGCCAGCATAGTGGCAGGGGGTGGAGAGCAGTACTTC. Its protein product is CASIVAGGGEQYF.

This chain connects TRBV5-1 to TRBJ1-3; D remains ambiguous. CDR1 SGHRS and CDR2 YFSETQ come from the germline V gene. V gave up 3 bases and J gave up 2 bases, with 12 bases separating them. This CDR3 contains 15 residues. CDR3 region: CASSSSLAAGNTIYF. DNA for the CDR3: TGCGCCAGCAGCTCCTCGTTAGCAGCTGGAAACACCATATATTTT.

The gene calls are TRBV15 and TRBJ2-5, with 10 bases aligning to TRBD1. The J call may be in error: the DNA end matches TRBJ2-7 better. The CDR3 runs 17 residues. Germline CDR1 is LNHNV and CDR2 is YYDKDF (reference sequence). Here the CDR3 DNA reads TGTGCCACCAGCAGATCGCCAGGGGACAGGGGTTCCTACGAGCAGTACTTC. Translating gives CATSRSPGDRGSYEQYF.

The rearrangement links TRBV11-3 to TRBJ1-1, with D unclear. V was clipped by 1 base and J by 2 bases, with 11 bases between them. The CDR3 loop spans 15 amino acids. Germline V gene data show CDR1 as SGHNT and CDR2 as YENEEA. This CDR3 reads CASSLVPRSNTEAFF. In DNA, the CDR3 is TGTGCCAGCAGCTTAGTCCCCCGCAGTAACACTGAAGCTTTCTTT.